Here is one T cell receptor beta chain with its context. Here immunoSEQ multiplex PCR was the method, and the copy in TCRdb shows in-frame clones only, minus some. The sample records 150,000 to 200,000 clones, 85% to 90% being singletons. There are 15 residues in the CDR3. The V gene's germline CDR1 is SGDLS and CDR2 YYNGEE. Trimming stripped 0 bases from V and 7 bases from J, with 16 bases between. This entry belongs to a study of T cell responses to AZD1222 COVID-19 vaccine. The chain recombines TRBV9 with TRBJ1-2; weak D call: TRBD1 (5 bases). This clonotype was sampled from an adult in good health. Sequenced here: peripheral blood, sampled on day 0 of AZD1222 vaccination. The CDR3 DNA is TGTGCCAGCAGCGTAGGAGGTCAGGGTCCTTTTGGCTACACCTTC. Its translation: CASSVGGQGPFGYTF.